The source of this T cell receptor (beta chain) is a study of T-cell reconstitution after alpha-beta-depleted transplantation in children. The study's findings and limits: Several hundred rapidly expanded clones from non-depleted graft cells reportedly supplied alpha-beta T cells about two months post-transplant.

Germline values: CDR1 LGHNA, CDR2 YSLEER. Trimming took 6 bases from V and 2 from J; bases not matched to a gene: 7. This CDR3 region has 15 residues. There are many counts of this clonotype. Its cognate antigen is unknown. TCRbeta library construction was performed incorporating unique molecular identifiers. TCRdb ran MiXCR on the PCR reads and lists one entry per CDR3 protein. The sample has almost 3,000 distinct CDR3 sequences; less than 25% are singletons. This chain uses TRBV4-3 with TRBJ2-7; 10 bases are a match to TRBD1. This TCR derives from a female patient under 18 who had a stem cell transplant for acute lymphoblastic leukemia, so the T cells may come from the graft donor. Here the sequenced sample was PBMCs, mostly from graft donor cells, taken 60 days after TCRalphabeta/CD19-depleted stem cell transplant. CDR3 nucleotide sequence: TGCGCCAGCAGTCGGGACAGGGGAATGCCCTACGAGCAGTACTTC. As protein: CASSRDRGMPYEQYF.